Listed below are T cell receptor beta chains from one sample, sequenced in a study of post-analysis software for immune sequencing data. TCRdb ran MiXCR on the PCR reads and lists one entry per CDR3 protein. This table has approximately 660,000 distinct CDR3 sequences, approximately 59% appearing once. Sample: blood. Source of these receptors: a girl aged 2-10 years with multiple sclerosis. CDR3s include the opening cysteine and the closing phenylalanine or tryptophan. The D gene is left open where the match is weak. Some rows have no size entry. The others give once, few or many, or a class for an expanded clone.

- | 13 | TRBJ2-1 | - | TRBV12-3/TRBV12-4 | CASGRGAYNEQFF | TGTGCCAGCGGCAGGGGCGCCTACAATGAGCAGTTCTTC
TRBD1 | 16 | TRBJ2-7 | once | TRBV9 | CASSPSPGQSPYEQYF | TGTGCCAGCAGCCCCAGCCCGGGACAGAGTCCCTACGAGCAGTACTTC
- | 12 | TRBJ2-7 | - | TRBV29-1 | CSVAQGPGEQYF | TGCAGCGTGGCACAGGGTCCTGGGGAGCAGTACTTC
- | 13 | TRBJ2-2 | - | TRBV7-2 | CASSLRTSGELFF | TGTGCCAGCAGCTTACGTACTAGCGGGGAGCTGTTTTTT
TRBD2 | 16 | TRBJ2-3 | - | TRBV29-1 | CSVEGAGGLPTDTQYF | TGCAGCGTTGAAGGGGCGGGGGGCCTACCTACAGATACGCAGTATTTT
- | 15 | TRBJ2-1 | few | TRBV27 | CASRIRVRSYNEQFF | TGTGCCAGCAGAATTAGGGTTAGGTCCTACAATGAGCAGTTCTTC
- | 15 | TRBJ2-5 | - | TRBV6-1 | CASSPGSQGGETQYF | TGTGCCAGCAGCCCAGGGTCCCAAGGGGGAGAGACCCAGTACTTC
- | 15 | TRBJ2-5 | - | TRBV14 | CASSPSGGAEETQYF | TGTGCCAGCAGCCCCTCCGGGGGAGCGGAAGAGACCCAGTACTTC
TRBD1 | 14 | TRBJ2-7 | - | TRBV4-3 | CASSQGQGAEIQYF | TGCGCCAGCAGCCAGGGACAGGGGGCAGAGATCCAGTACTTC
- | 15 | TRBJ1-2 | once | TRBV11-2 | CASSLRRGPRDGYTF | TGTGCCAGCAGCCTTCGCCGGGGGCCTAGGGATGGCTACACCTTC
- | 20 | TRBJ2-2 | - | TRBV5-1 | CASSLEGGQGRPSNTGELFF | TGCGCCAGCAGCTTGGAGGGGGGTCAGGGGAGGCCCTCGAACACCGGGGAGCTGTTTTTT
- | 15 | TRBJ2-3 | few | TRBV12-3/TRBV12-4 | CASSQQGASTDTQYF | TGTGCCAGCAGTCAACAGGGAGCTAGCACAGATACGCAGTATTTT
TRBD1 | 15 | TRBJ1-5 | few | TRBV7-9 | CASSRQGNSNQPQHF | TGTGCCAGCAGCAGACAGGGTAACAGCAATCAGCCCCAGCATTTT
- | 15 | TRBJ1-6 | - | TRBV7-2 | CASSLGAGVDSPLHF | TGTGCCAGCAGCTTAGGGGCCGGGGTGGATTCACCCCTCCACTTT
- | 15 | TRBJ2-3 | few | TRBV6-5 | CASSRAEGLTDTQYF | TGTGCCAGCAGTCGGGCGGAGGGGCTCACAGATACGCAGTATTTT
TRBD1 | 14 | TRBJ1-2 | - | TRBV12-3/TRBV12-4 | CASKPRTGNYGYTF | TGTGCCAGCAAACCTCGGACAGGGAACTATGGCTACACCTTC
- | 16 | TRBJ1-6 | - | TRBV6-5 | CASSRTSQGTNSPLHF | TGTGCCAGCAGTCGAACCTCACAGGGTACTAATTCACCCCTCCACTTT
TRBD1 | 13 | TRBJ1-1 | few | TRBV11-2 | CASSRQGRTEAFF | TGTGCCAGCAGCCGACAGGGTAGAACTGAAGCTTTCTTT
- | 12 | TRBJ2-5 | - | TRBV29-1 | CSGGAWGETQYF | TGCAGCGGGGGGGCATGGGGAGAGACCCAGTACTTC
- | 13 | TRBJ2-5 | - | TRBV20-1 | CSAKRGREETQYF | TGCAGTGCTAAGAGGGGGCGGGAGGAGACCCAGTACTTC
- | 14 | TRBJ2-1 | once | TRBV6-2/TRBV6-3 | CASSYGGSLNEQFF | TGTGCCAGCAGTTATGGGGGCAGCCTAAATGAGCAGTTCTTC
- | 12 | TRBJ2-5 | - | TRBV7-9 | CATKLPGETQYF | TGTGCCACCAAGCTCCCGGGAGAGACCCAGTACTTC
TRBD2 | 14 | TRBJ2-5 | - | TRBV6-2/TRBV6-3 | CASSSSGGLETQYF | TGTGCCAGCAGTTCGAGCGGGGGTTTGGAGACCCAGTACTTC
TRBD1 | 17 | TRBJ2-1 | - | TRBV29-1 | CSVERLKGDSARGEQFF | TGCAGCGTTGAAAGATTAAAAGGGGACAGCGCCCGGGGTGAGCAGTTCTTC
- | 13 | TRBJ1-2 | - | TRBV12-3/TRBV12-4 | CASSQQMSYGYTF | TGTGCCAGCAGCCAACAGATGAGCTATGGCTACACCTTC
- | 13 | TRBJ2-1 | - | TRBV2 | CASSGVGVNEQFF | TGTGCCAGCAGTGGAGTTGGGGTTAATGAGCAGTTCTTC
- | 16 | TRBJ2-6 | - | TRBV9 | CASSPSDRRGTNVLTF | TGTGCCAGCAGCCCATCAGACAGGCGGGGGACCAACGTCCTGACTTTC
- | 12 | TRBJ2-5 | - | TRBV7-3 | CASSGRHGEQYF | TGTGCCAGCAGCGGTCGACATGGTGAGCAGTACTTC
- | 14 | TRBJ1-1 | few | TRBV6-1 | CASTGQIRAAEAFF | TGTGCCAGCACTGGACAGATCAGGGCCGCTGAAGCTTTCTTT
TRBD2 | 16 | TRBJ2-5 | few | TRBV7-2 | CASSLGVAGGAETQYF | TGTGCCAGCAGCTTAGGGGTAGCGGGGGGGGCAGAGACCCAGTACTTC
- | 12 | TRBJ2-1 | few | TRBV5-1 | CASRPSYNEQFF | TGCGCCAGCCGACCGAGCTACAATGAGCAGTTCTTC
- | 13 | TRBJ2-7 | - | TRBV29-1 | CSVVERIGYEQYF | TGCAGCGTTGTCGAAAGGATTGGATACGAGCAGTACTTC
- | 15 | TRBJ1-2 | - | TRBV12-3/TRBV12-4 | CASARGGRSDYGYTF | TGTGCCAGCGCGAGGGGGGGACGGTCGGATTATGGCTACACCTTC
TRBD2 | 17 | TRBJ2-3 | - | TRBV20-1 | CSARDVAGGSLTDTQYF | TGCAGTGCTAGAGACGTCGCGGGAGGTAGTCTAACAGATACGCAGTATTTT
- | 15 | TRBJ1-2 | - | TRBV2 | CASSEAHQNTYGYTF | TGTGCCAGCAGTGAAGCGCATCAGAACACATATGGCTACACCTTC
TRBD1 | 14 | TRBJ2-7 | - | TRBV6-5 | CASSERDRGYEQYF | TGTGCCAGCAGTGAACGGGACAGGGGCTACGAGCAGTACTTC
TRBD2 | 14 | TRBJ2-1 | few | TRBV11-2 | CASSFVSGGGEQFF | TGTGCCAGCAGCTTTGTTAGCGGGGGCGGTGAGCAGTTCTTC
TRBD1 | 17 | TRBJ2-5 | - | TRBV20-1 | CSARTSGTGGRRETQYF | TGCAGTGCTAGAACCTCCGGGACAGGGGGCCGAAGAGAGACCCAGTACTTC
- | 15 | TRBJ2-3 | few | TRBV6-5 | CASSRKGGIADTQYF | TGTGCCAGCAGCCGGAAGGGGGGTATCGCAGATACGCAGTATTTT